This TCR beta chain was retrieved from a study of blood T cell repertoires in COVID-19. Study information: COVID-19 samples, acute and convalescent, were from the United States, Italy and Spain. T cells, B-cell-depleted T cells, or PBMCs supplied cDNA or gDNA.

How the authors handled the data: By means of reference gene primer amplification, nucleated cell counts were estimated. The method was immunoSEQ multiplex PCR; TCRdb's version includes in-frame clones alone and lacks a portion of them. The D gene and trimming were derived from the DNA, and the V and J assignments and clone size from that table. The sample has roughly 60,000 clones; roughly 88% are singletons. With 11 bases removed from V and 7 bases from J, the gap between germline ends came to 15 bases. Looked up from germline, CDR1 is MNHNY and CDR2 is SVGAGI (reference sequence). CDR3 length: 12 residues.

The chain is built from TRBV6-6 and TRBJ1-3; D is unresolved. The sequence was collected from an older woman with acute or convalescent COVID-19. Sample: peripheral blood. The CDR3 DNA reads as TGTGCCTGTACGGAGGGCGCGAACACCATATATTTT. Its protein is CACTEGANTIYF.